The 28 T cell receptor beta chains in this list originate from one sample, sequenced in a study of a mutant IDH1 vaccine in newly diagnosed glioma. The time point was: week 35, safety follow-up. Topical imiquimod was applied with each vaccine dose, which held 300 ug of mutant IDH1 20-mer peptide. These receptors lack a known antigen. Some clones are missing from TCRdb's copy, which holds only in-frame ones; the method was immunoSEQ multiplex PCR. This sample has about 26,000 clones, with approximately 87% found just once. The input for sequencing was PBMCs, taken from a glioma patient whose treatment included an IDH1 peptide vaccine. All receptors derive from a man aged 25-40 years with glioma.

In its sample, this clone was seen a few times. The chain combines TRBV15 with TRBJ2-2, with 7 bases that match TRBD1. The CDR3 spans 15 residues. V lost 0 bases to trimming and J lost 5 bases; unmatched junction nucleotides: 3. The germline CDR1 and CDR2 sequences are LNHNV and YYDKDF (reference sequence). The CDR3 bases are TGTGCCACCAGCAGAGAAGACAGGGATACCGGGGAGCTGTTTTTT. It codes for CATSREDRDTGELFF.

The rearrangement uses TRBV2 and TRBJ1-1; tentative D call: TRBD1 (6 bases). V was clipped by 6 bases and J by 1 base, with 15 bases between them. Germline V gene lookup returns CDR1 SNHLY and CDR2 FYNNEI. The CDR3 runs to 15 residues. CDR3 nucleotides: TGTGCCAGCAGGGCCCCGGGACAATGGAACACTGAAGCTTTCTTT. Its translation: CASRAPGQWNTEAFF.

This clone appeared a few times. The V call is TRBV27, the J call TRBJ1-5; TRBD1 aligns across 7 bases. Looked up from germline, CDR1 is MNHEY and CDR2 is SMNVEV (reference sequence). This CDR3 is built from 17 residues. Trimming at V came to 5 bases and at J to 1 base, leaving 11 bases not matched to a gene. The CDR3 region is CASSPGQRDGSNQPQHF. As DNA, the CDR3 is TGTGCCAGCAGTCCGGGACAGAGAGACGGAAGCAATCAGCCCCAGCATTTT.

The V and J genes are TRBV2 and TRBJ1-2; D gene unclear. V shed 2 bases and J shed 8 bases, with 6 bases lying between them. CDR1 is SNHLY, CDR2 FYNNEI, per germline. The CDR3 is 11 amino acids. For the CDR3, the DNA is TGTGCCAGCAGTGAAATAGACGGCTACACCTTC. Protein sequence: CASSEIDGYTF.

This clone was seen a few times. The V and J genes are TRBV6-6 and TRBJ1-5; no clear D gene. This CDR3 spans 16 amino acids. The germline CDR1 and CDR2 sequences are MNHNY and SVGAGI (reference sequence). V gave up 2 bases and J gave up 0 bases, with 11 bases separating them. CDR3 DNA sequence: TGTGCCAGCAGTTACATGCAGCCCGATAGCAATCAGCCCCAGCATTTT. Translation: CASSYMQPDSNQPQHF.

This clone appeared a single time. The chain carries TRBV5-1 and TRBJ2-1; TRBD2 agrees at 11 bases. This CDR3 contains 15 residues. V lost 6 bases, J lost 6 bases, and 8 bases stayed unmatched. The germline CDR1 and CDR2 sequences are SGHRS and YFSETQ. The CDR3 reads CASTLAGGPSNEQFF. CDR3 nucleotide sequence: TGCGCCAGCACCTTAGCGGGGGGGCCTTCCAATGAGCAGTTCTTC.

This chain uses TRBV7-8 with TRBJ1-4; D is possibly TRBD1 (5 bases). Germline-derived CDR1 and CDR2 are SGHVS and FQNEAQ. There are 15 residues in the CDR3. V gave up 7 bases and J gave up 3 bases, with 15 bases separating them. This CDR3 reads CASTLSLGANEKLFF. In DNA form, the CDR3 reads TGTGCCAGCACCCTTAGTTTGGGGGCTAATGAAAAACTGTTTTTT.

The chain joins TRBV5-6 to TRBJ2-7; 9 bases agree with TRBD2. This CDR3 contains 15 residues. The germline gives CDR1 SGHDT, CDR2 YYEEEE. V dropped 1 base and J dropped 4; count of bases not matched to a gene: 6. CDR3 sequence: CASSLMLAGNYEQYF. The CDR3 coding sequence is TGTGCCAGCAGCTTGATGCTAGCGGGAAATTACGAGCAGTACTTC.

The chain combines TRBV6-6 with TRBJ2-5; D call uncertain. The CDR3 length is 14 residues. In germline, CDR1 is MNHNY, CDR2 SVGAGI (reference sequence). Trimming shortened V by 0 bases and J by 0 bases, and 5 bases separated the two germline ends. CDR3 loop: CASSYSQDQETQYF. The CDR3 nucleotides read TGTGCCAGCAGTTACTCCCAGGACCAAGAGACCCAGTACTTC.

The V and J genes are TRBV6-1 and TRBJ2-7; possibly TRBD2 for D (7 bases). The germline V gene has CDR1 MNHNS and CDR2 SASEGT. The CDR3 sequence is 15 residues long. Trimming pared 7 bases from V and 3 bases from J, leaving 19 bases between. CDR3 sequence: CASNLGGARVYEQYF. The CDR3 region has the DNA TGTGCCAGCAATCTAGGGGGGGCGCGGGTCTACGAGCAGTACTTC.

V is TRBV9 and J is TRBJ2-5; possibly TRBD2 for D (6 bases). V lost 2 bases, J lost 5 bases, and 10 bases lay in between. The CDR3 is 13 residues long. Germline values: CDR1 SGDLS, CDR2 YYNGEE. This CDR3 reads CASSVAGTETQYF. The CDR3 coding sequence is TGTGCCAGCAGCGTTGCGGGGACGGAGACCCAGTACTTC. The full variable domain, its missing parts supplied by reference TRBV9 and TRBJ2-5, is DSGVTQTPKHLITATGQRVTLRCSPRSGDLSVYWYQQSLDQGLQFLIQYYNGEERAKGNILERFSAQQFPDLHSELNLSSLELGDSALYFCASSVAGTETQYFGPGTRLLVL.

The genes are TRBV10-3 and TRBJ2-7, with D perhaps being TRBD1 or TRBD2 (5 bases each). V lost 11 bases and J lost 0, with 17 bases in between. The germline V gene encodes CDR1 ENHRY and CDR2 SYGVKD. The CDR3 consists of 14 residues. CDR3 loop: CAASGTYLSYEQYF. CDR3 nucleotide sequence: TGTGCCGCGTCCGGGACCTACCTCTCCTACGAGCAGTACTTC.

The genes are TRBV21-1 and TRBJ2-7; the table assigns TRBD1, which was not confirmed against the DNA. TRBV21-1 constitutes a pseudogene. The CDR3 length is 14 residues. DNA for the CDR3: TGTGCCAGCTACCGGGACACTAAGCATTACGAGCAGTACTTC. Its translation is CASYRDTKHYEQYF.

The V gene is TRBV19, the J gene TRBJ1-5; D is perhaps TRBD1 (5 bases). In germline, CDR1 is LNHDA, CDR2 SQIVND (reference sequence). Trimming pared 3 bases from V and 10 bases from J, leaving 16 bases between. This CDR3 spans 14 amino acids. CDR3 amino acids: CASSMSKTGLPQHF. CDR3 coding DNA: TGTGCCAGTAGTATGAGTAAAACAGGCTTACCCCAGCATTTT.

This chain joins TRBV7-9 and TRBJ1-2; no clear D. The CDR3 spans 16 residues. CDR1 and CDR2 (germline): SEHNR, FQNEAQ (reference sequence). The ends were cut back, 6 bases at V and 0 bases at J, with 17 bases in the middle. CDR3 in amino acids: CASRSQGPEANYGYTF. The CDR3 coding sequence is TGTGCCAGCAGGTCCCAAGGTCCAGAAGCTAACTATGGCTACACCTTC. The whole variable domain, filled in from reference TRBV7-9 and TRBJ1-2, reads DTGVSQNPRHKITKRGQNVTFRCDPISEHNRLYWYRQTLGQGPEFLTYFQNEAQLEKSRLLSDRFSAERPKGSFSTLEIQRTEQGDSAMYLCASRSQGPEANYGYTFGSGTRLTVV.

The chain employs TRBV5-5 and TRBJ2-3; D is undetermined. The CDR3 has 12 amino acids. Germline V gene sequence: CDR1 SGHKS, CDR2 YYEKEE (reference sequence). Trimming took off 4 bases at V and 0 bases at J, with 3 bases between the two ends. As DNA, the CDR3 is TGTGCCAGCAGCCTTAGCACAGATACGCAGTATTTT. The encoded protein is CASSLSTDTQYF.

The chain employs TRBV6-1 and TRBJ2-3, with D hard to call. Germline CDR1 MNHNS, CDR2 SASEGT. The CDR3 contains 14 residues. Trimming stripped 3 bases from V and 2 bases from J, with 9 bases between. The chain's CDR3 is CASSEGPNTDTQYF. The CDR3 DNA reads TGTGCCAGCAGTGAGGGCCCTAACACAGATACGCAGTATTTT.

The chain carries TRBV4-1 and TRBJ2-2; TRBD1 matches at 8 bases. Trimming took 1 base from V and 5 from J; bases not matched to a gene: 3. The germline gives CDR1 MGHRA, CDR2 YSYEKL. The CDR3 sequence is 15 residues long. This CDR3 is CASSQAGGRTGELFF. CDR3 nucleotides: TGCGCCAGCAGCCAAGCAGGGGGCAGAACCGGGGAGCTGTTTTTT.

Turning to this clone: A junction boundary mismatches the germline segment, possibly from a read error. The chain recombines TRBV10-3 with TRBJ2-2; a possible D gene is TRBD1 (6 bases). The CDR3 spans 15 residues. The germline V gene has CDR1 ENHRY and CDR2 SYGVKD. The CDR3 nucleotides read TGTGCCATATTCAGGGGTCCCCCCAAACACCGGGGAGCTGTTTTT. This sequence encodes CAIFRGPPKHRGAVF.

The chain recombines TRBV5-4 with TRBJ2-7; 8 bases align to TRBD2. The V segment lost 0 bases and the J segment 3 bases; nucleotides outside the gene matches: 5. Germline V gene lookup returns CDR1 SGHNT and CDR2 YYREEE (reference sequence). CDR3 length: 15 amino acids. The CDR3 protein is CASSLEGTRNYEQYF. CDR3 in DNA: TGTGCCAGCAGCTTGGAGGGGACTAGAAACTACGAGCAGTACTTC. Using reference TRBV5-4 and TRBJ2-7 for the parts outside the CDR3, the full variable domain is ETGVTQSPTHLIKTRGQQVTLRCSSQSGHNTVSWYQQALGQGPQFIFQYYREEENGRGNFPPRFSGLQFPNYSSELNVNALELDDSALYLCASSLEGTRNYEQYFGPGTRLTVT.

J is TRBJ2-2 and V is TRBV7-9, with 7 bases lining up with TRBD2. CDR1 and CDR2 (germline): SEHNR, FQNEAQ (reference sequence). Trimming at V came to 10 bases and at J to 7 bases, leaving 15 bases not matched to a gene. CDR3 length equals 15 residues. The DNA for the CDR3 is TGTGCCACCTCAAACGGGAGGATTTTGGGCGGGGAGCTGTTTTTT. This gives the protein CATSNGRILGGELFF.

The chain is built from TRBV5-6 and TRBJ2-1; weak D call: TRBD2 (5 bases). V was pared by 0 bases and J by 4 bases, with 8 bases between. Per germline, CDR1 SGHDT and CDR2 YYEEEE. This CDR3 is built from 14 residues. The CDR3 DNA reads TGTGCCAGCAGCTTGGCCAGAGGGTACAATGAGCAGTTCTTC. Translated, it gives CASSLARGYNEQFF.

This sequence joins TRBV6-6 and TRBJ2-2, with 8 bases matching TRBD1. Germline CDR1 and CDR2: MNHNY and SVGAGI (reference sequence). This CDR3 is 16 amino acids long. Trimming cost V 5 bases and J 0 bases; bases outside gene matches: 5. The CDR3 sequence: CASSKQGQANTGELFF. The CDR3 nucleotides read TGTGCCAGCAGTAAACAGGGACAGGCGAACACCGGGGAGCTGTTTTTT.

The rearrangement uses TRBV27 and TRBJ2-7, with a tentative D call TRBD2 (5 bases). This CDR3 contains 15 residues. From germline, CDR1 is MNHEY and CDR2 SMNVEV (reference sequence). V lost 5 bases, J lost 0 bases, and 14 bases lay in between. The CDR3 region has the DNA TGTGCCAGCAGTCCGCCCGGACTGAGCTCCTACGAGCAGTACTTC. Amino acid sequence: CASSPPGLSSYEQYF.

CDR3 residues: CASSLQDTDTQYF. In DNA form, the CDR3 reads TGTGCCAGCAGTTTACAGGACACAGATACGCAGTATTTT. The chain is built from TRBV27 and TRBJ2-3; D not certain. Germline CDR1 reads MNHEY; CDR2 reads SMNVEV (reference sequence). Trimming shortened V by 2 bases and J by 2 bases, and 5 bases separated the two germline ends. CDR3 length equals 13 residues.

The chain has TRBV29-1 and TRBJ2-5, with D maybe TRBD2 (5 bases). There are 13 residues in the CDR3. The V end lost 5 bases, the J end lost 1 base, and 11 bases lay between the germline ends. In germline, CDR1 is SQVTM, CDR2 ANQGSEA. DNA of the CDR3: TGCAGCGTTAATCCCGGAGGCCAAGAGACCCAGTACTTC. It codes for CSVNPGGQETQYF.

In its sample, this clone was seen a few times. The rearrangement joins TRBV30 to TRBJ2-2; 7 bases match TRBD1. The trim removed 3 bases at V and 3 bases at J, leaving 4 bases unmatched. There are 14 residues in the CDR3. Germline CDR1 and CDR2: GTSNPN and SVGIG (reference sequence). The CDR3 bases are TGTGCCTGGAGCACAGGGGCTTACACCGGGGAGCTGTTTTTT. It is translated as CAWSTGAYTGELFF.

A word on this clone: At one end, the junction sequence differs from germline, possibly due to a read error. This chain joins TRBV2 and TRBJ1-4; D unclear. There are 12 residues in the CDR3. The germline CDR1 and CDR2 sequences are SNHLY and FYNNEI. CDR3 loop: CASSEQGAERPF. The CDR3 nucleotides read TGTGCCAGCAGTGAACAAGGAGCCGAACGCCCTTTT.